The clone carrying this T cell receptor (beta chain) showed up just a few times. Its target is not known. Separate from the approximately 700-subject first cohort was the 120-subject validation cohort, to which the donors belonged. V was trimmed by 5 bases and J by 8 bases, leaving 19 bases between them. Germline loops: CDR1 SGHRS, CDR2 YFSETQ. This CDR3 comprises 15 residues. The sample originates from a study of cytomegalovirus exposure and HLA in healthy donors. Study-wide results and caveats: Associated with cytomegalovirus, according to the listing, were 150 to 200 TCR beta chains. Per published reports, the classifier diagnosed cytomegalovirus status with high specificity and sensitivity. In vitro checks showed that a few CMV-associated chains really do target CMV antigens.

Profiled with immunoSEQ multiplex PCR; TCRdb holds only in-frame clones, not every one. The sample gives around 190,000 clones, roughly 77% of which show up once; 1% to 1.5% is in the top ten. The sequencing input was PBMCs. The receptor comes from a woman in her 30s in good health and CMV-seronegative. The gene calls are TRBV5-1 and TRBJ1-4, with unresolved D. Here the CDR3 DNA reads TGCGCCAGCAGGCCTCCGGGTTCCCGGTGGGAAAAACTGTTTTTT. It is translated as CASRPPGSRWEKLFF.